Shown below are 32 T cell receptor beta chains from a single sample sequenced in a study of OX40 agonist ivuxolimab in advanced cancers. TCRdb's table, derived via immunoSEQ multiplex PCR, lists solely in-frame clones and lacks some. The top ten clones hold roughly 10% of a sample with 47,000 or so clones, about 87% of them seen once. The sample in question was CD4+ or CD8+ T cells sorted from blood, obtained in a trial of the OX40 agonist ivuxolimab. The receptors come from an adult with an advanced solid tumor such as melanoma, head and neck, liver or kidney cancer.

This clone has more than one count but fewer than ten. The chain links TRBV27 to TRBJ2-7; 7 positions match TRBD1. Per germline, CDR1 MNHEY and CDR2 SMNVEV (reference sequence). J was trimmed by 2 bases and V by 6 bases; bases with no gene match: 10. The CDR3 covers 15 residues. The CDR3, as DNA: TGTGCCAGCAGCCCCAAGCAAGGGGGCCCCTACGAGCAGTACTTC. Translation: CASSPKQGGPYEQYF.

This rearrangement joins TRBV30 to TRBJ2-5, with D hard to call. This CDR3 comprises 13 residues. The germline V gene encodes CDR1 GTSNPN and CDR2 SVGIG (reference sequence). Trimming stripped 1 base from V and 4 bases from J, with 10 bases between. The CDR3 here is CAWSATLGETQYF. The CDR3 DNA follows: TGTGCCTGGAGTGCAACCCTAGGAGAGACCCAGTACTTC.

V is TRBV4-1 and J is TRBJ1-1, with D perhaps TRBD1 (6 bases). This CDR3 has 14 residues. Looked up from germline, CDR1 is MGHRA and CDR2 is YSYEKL. V lost 6 bases to trimming and J lost 0 bases, with 11 bases between them. The CDR3 nucleotides read TGCGCCAGCAGTGCGCGACAGGTGAACACTGAAGCTTTCTTT. Translating it yields CASSARQVNTEAFF.

V usage is TRBV7-9 and J usage is TRBJ2-7, with TRBD1 as a possible D gene (6 bases). CDR1 and CDR2 (germline): SEHNR, FQNEAQ (reference sequence). This CDR3 has 16 amino acids. With 3 bases removed from V and 0 bases from J, the gap between germline ends came to 15 bases. The CDR3 nucleotides read TGTGCCAGCAGCTTCCGAGGGACACCCAGCTCCTACGAGCAGTACTTC. This translates into CASSFRGTPSSYEQYF.

The V gene is TRBV9, the J gene TRBJ2-7; D is perhaps TRBD1 or TRBD2 (5 bases each). The CDR3 has 14 residues. Germline CDR1 and CDR2: SGDLS and YYNGEE. The V end lost 4 bases, the J end lost 6 bases, and 17 bases lay between the germline ends. The CDR3 sequence: CASSLRGTTSEQYF. DNA for the CDR3: TGTGCCAGCAGCTTGCGTGGGACCACTAGCGAGCAGTACTTC.

This clone was recorded only once. Other DNA sequences in the same sample also yield this CDR3. The rearrangement links TRBV13 to TRBJ2-2; D not certain. Germline loops: CDR1 PRHDT, CDR2 FYEKMQ (reference sequence). The CDR3 is made up of 12 amino acids. V was pared by 5 bases and J by 3 bases, with 4 bases between. The DNA of the CDR3 is TGTGCCAGCAGCCCGGACACCGGGGAGCTGTTTTTT. It encodes CASSPDTGELFF.

CDR3 amino acids: CASSSRLAGTGNEQFF. CDR3 DNA sequence: TGTGCCAGCAGTTCCCGACTAGCGGGGACGGGCAATGAGCAGTTCTTC. This chain connects TRBV27 to TRBJ2-1, with 11 bases aligning to TRBD2. V shed 4 bases and J 6 bases; nucleotides not matched to a gene: 8. Germline CDR1 reads MNHEY; CDR2 reads SMNVEV (reference sequence). This CDR3 has 16 residues.

This sequence joins TRBV4-2 and TRBJ2-3; D is unclear. Germline V gives CDR1 LGHNA, CDR2 YNFKEQ. CDR3 length: 18 amino acids. The germline V and J ends were trimmed by 1 base and 4 bases, with 21 bases remaining between them. CDR3 coding DNA: TGTGCCAGCAGCCAAGCCACTCCAGGCTTGCCCGAGGCAGATACGCAGTATTTT. Translated, it gives CASSQATPGLPEADTQYF.

The V call is TRBV2, the J call TRBJ2-1, with D perhaps matching TRBD1 (6 bases). Germline values: CDR1 SNHLY, CDR2 FYNNEI. With 3 bases removed from V and 0 bases from J, the gap between germline ends came to 21 bases. The CDR3 has 19 amino acids. The CDR3 DNA reads as TGTGCCAGCAGTGACGGGCCACGGATCCAGGGGAGCTCCTACAATGAGCAGTTCTTC. Protein product: CASSDGPRIQGSSYNEQFF.

The rearrangement joins TRBV27 to TRBJ2-7, with unresolved D. CDR1 MNHEY and CDR2 SMNVEV come from the germline V gene (reference sequence). V dropped 5 bases and J dropped 2 bases, with 7 bases sitting between them. This CDR3 has 12 residues. This CDR3 reads CASSRNTYEQYF. The DNA for the CDR3 is TGTGCCAGCAGTCGAAATACCTACGAGCAGTACTTC.

This clone was seen only once. CDR3 sequence (DNA): TGTGCCAGCAGCTTACCGCGCGCGGGGGAAGCTGGAAACACCATATATTTT. As protein: CASSLPRAGEAGNTIYF. This chain uses TRBV7-9 with TRBJ1-3; D may be TRBD1 (5 bases). The V gene's germline CDR1 is SEHNR and CDR2 FQNEAQ (reference sequence). CDR3 length equals 17 residues. Trimming took 2 bases from V and 2 from J, leaving 16 bases between them.

J is TRBJ2-5 and V is TRBV9; D gene ambiguous. The CDR3 contains 9 residues. V shed 7 bases and J shed 5 bases, with 3 bases lying between them. The germline V gene has CDR1 SGDLS and CDR2 YYNGEE. CDR3 in amino acids: CASGETQYF. Here the CDR3 DNA reads TGTGCCAGCGGTGAGACCCAGTACTTC.

The V and J genes are TRBV28 and TRBJ2-1; 9 bases map to TRBD1. J lost 8 bases, V lost 4 bases, and 12 bases had no gene match. The germline gives CDR1 MDHEN, CDR2 SYDVKM. The CDR3 runs to 16 residues. The CDR3 sequence: CASSSGDRVLIDEQFF. The CDR3 nucleotides read TGTGCCAGCAGTTCCGGGGACAGGGTTTTAATCGATGAGCAGTTCTTC.

V usage is TRBV27 and J usage is TRBJ2-3, with 8 bases aligning to TRBD1. The CDR3 loop spans 16 amino acids. Germline trimming cut 5 bases from V and 1 base from J; bases unmatched to any gene: 8. Germline loops: CDR1 MNHEY, CDR2 SMNVEV (reference sequence). CDR3 region: CASSPKTGVRTDTQYF. In DNA, the CDR3 is TGTGCCAGCAGTCCAAAGACAGGGGTCCGCACAGATACGCAGTATTTT.

The rearrangement uses TRBV5-4 and TRBJ1-2; D remains unclear. V lost 1 base, J lost 7 bases, and 17 bases lay in between. The germline gives CDR1 SGHNT, CDR2 YYREEE (reference sequence). There are 15 residues in the CDR3. The CDR3 is CASSLRVSDLSGYTF. Written as DNA, the CDR3 is TGTGCCAGCAGCTTGAGGGTTTCGGATCTCAGTGGCTACACCTTC.

This chain uses TRBV6-6 with TRBJ1-2; D call uncertain. Trimming pared 0 bases from V and 0 bases from J, leaving 8 bases between. CDR1 is MNHNY, CDR2 SVGAGI, per germline (reference sequence). The CDR3 contains 15 residues. The CDR3 DNA reads TGTGCCAGCAGTTACTCCGGGATATCTAACTATGGCTACACCTTC. Translating gives CASSYSGISNYGYTF.

The V call is TRBV7-9, the J call TRBJ2-1, with 7 positions matching TRBD1. The ends lost 1 base at V and 9 bases at J; junction bases unmatched: 3. Germline CDR1 and CDR2: SEHNR and FQNEAQ (reference sequence). The CDR3 is made up of 13 amino acids. The CDR3 spells CASSLGPGGEQFF. DNA of the CDR3: TGTGCCAGCAGCTTAGGCCCAGGGGGTGAGCAGTTCTTC.

This chain links TRBV4-1 with TRBJ1-1; D is possibly TRBD1 (5 bases). Germline V lookup: CDR1 MGHRA, CDR2 YSYEKL. CDR3 length: 15 amino acids. V lost 1 base, J lost 7 bases, and 16 bases lay in between. The CDR3 DNA sequence: TGCGCCAGCAGCCAAGGTGGAAGGGGACGGGATGAAGCTTTCTTT. Translated, it gives CASSQGGRGRDEAFF.

This clone was picked up a small number of times. The chain couples TRBV2 to TRBJ1-3; TRBD1 might be the D (6 bases). The CDR3 contains 15 residues. V was clipped by 6 bases and J by 0 bases, with 12 bases between them. CDR1 and CDR2 from the germline V gene are SNHLY and FYNNEI. The CDR3 sequence is CASRYRVLSGNTIYF. CDR3 DNA: TGTGCCAGCAGGTACAGGGTCCTCTCTGGAAACACCATATATTTT.

The chain employs TRBV7-9 and TRBJ1-1; D is unclear. The CDR3 is made up of 12 amino acids. The germline V gene has CDR1 SEHNR and CDR2 FQNEAQ (reference sequence). V lost 5 bases to trimming and J lost 1 base, with 5 bases between them. The CDR3 loop is CASSPENTEAFF. Here the CDR3 DNA reads TGTGCCAGCAGCCCGGAGAACACTGAAGCTTTCTTT.

This clone occurred once. The chain combines TRBV25-1 with TRBJ1-1; perhaps TRBD1 as D (5 bases). CDR3 length: 14 residues. V was trimmed by 0 bases and J by 1 base, leaving 6 bases between them. CDR1 is MGHDK, CDR2 SYGVNS, per germline. CDR3 DNA: TGTGCCAGCAGTGAATACGGGGGGAACACTGAAGCTTTCTTT. This translates into CASSEYGGNTEAFF.

The rearrangement joins TRBV6-6 to TRBJ1-5; D is unclear. The CDR3 contains 14 residues. Between the trimmed V and J ends, which lost 0 bases and 7 bases, there was a span of 10 bases. CDR1 is MNHNY and CDR2 is SVGAGI in the germline V gene (reference sequence). This chain's CDR3 is CASSYSEGGQPQHF. The CDR3 coding sequence is TGTGCCAGCAGTTACTCAGAAGGAGGCCAGCCCCAGCATTTT.

This clone was recorded a few times. The J gene is TRBJ1-1, the V gene TRBV7-6; D not certain. The CDR3 is 13 amino acids. Germline V gene sequence: CDR1 SGHVS, CDR2 FNYEAQ. Trimming left V 1 base short and J 0 bases short, with 3 bases between. The CDR3: CASSLGMNTEAFF. The CDR3 bases are TGTGCCAGCAGCTTAGGCATGAACACTGAAGCTTTCTTT.

The chain joins TRBV6-4 to TRBJ2-4; either TRBD1 or TRBD2 may supply D (5 bases each). V was clipped by 0 bases and J by 0 bases, with 21 bases between them. Per the germline V gene, CDR1 is MRHNA and CDR2 is SNTAGT. This CDR3 comprises 20 residues. DNA for the CDR3: TGTGCCAGCAGTGACTCGAGGACGGTTGGGACGGAGCTAGCCAAAAACATTCAGTACTTC. As protein: CASSDSRTVGTELAKNIQYF.

V usage is TRBV4-2 and J usage is TRBJ2-1; D might be TRBD1 (6 bases). With 1 base removed from V and 7 bases from J, the gap between germline ends came to 8 bases. The CDR3 is 13 residues long. The germline CDR1 and CDR2 sequences are LGHNA and YNFKEQ. In nucleotides, the CDR3 is TGTGCCAGCAGCCAAGGTCAGGGGAATGAGCAGTTCTTC. Translation gives CASSQGQGNEQFF.

This clone was seen just once. This sequence joins TRBV6-5 and TRBJ1-1; D perhaps matches TRBD1 (5 bases). The V end was cut by 7 bases, the J end by 7 bases, with 10 bases between. The CDR3 runs to 11 residues. The germline gives CDR1 MNHEY, CDR2 SVGAGI. The CDR3 bases are TGTGCCAGCACCTCAGGGAATGAAGCTTTCTTT. Encoded protein: CASTSGNEAFF.

The chain carries TRBV9 and TRBJ1-2; D is uncertain. CDR1 is SGDLS and CDR2 is YYNGEE in the germline V gene. V was trimmed by 0 bases and J by 6 bases, leaving 12 bases between them. This CDR3 contains 14 residues. DNA of the CDR3: TGTGCCAGCAGCGTAGGGGTCGCCAATAATGGCTACACCTTC. Its protein is CASSVGVANNGYTF.

This clone came up a few times. The V and J genes are TRBV9 and TRBJ2-7; possibly TRBD2 for D (6 bases). The CDR3 is 13 residues long. V dropped 3 bases and J dropped 5 bases, with 12 bases sitting between them. CDR1 is SGDLS, CDR2 YYNGEE, per germline. CDR3 sequence: CASSAFGGNEQYF. As DNA, the CDR3 is TGTGCCAGCAGCGCTTTTGGAGGGAACGAGCAGTACTTC.

The rearrangement joins TRBV30 to TRBJ2-5, with 11 nucleotides matching TRBD2. Per germline, CDR1 GTSNPN and CDR2 SVGIG (reference sequence). Trimming at V came to 5 bases and at J to 7 bases, leaving 6 bases not matched to a gene. The CDR3 contains 13 residues. CDR3 coding DNA: TGTGCCTGGCGGGGACTAGCGGTTGGGACCCAGTACTTC. Protein: CAWRGLAVGTQYF.

V and J are TRBV28 and TRBJ2-2; tentatively, D is TRBD1 (5 bases). Trimming stripped 10 bases from V and 0 bases from J, with 12 bases between. This CDR3 comprises 14 residues. CDR1 and CDR2 from the germline V gene are MDHEN and SYDVKM. CDR3 bases: TGTGCCATCACCAGGGTCTCGAACACCGGGGAGCTGTTTTTT. It specifies CAITRVSNTGELFF.

The J gene is TRBJ2-1, the V gene TRBV29-1, with TRBD2 matching over 8 bases. CDR3 size: 14 residues. V was pared by 4 bases and J by 5 bases, with 7 bases of the junction left unmatched. From germline, CDR1 is SQVTM and CDR2 ANQGSEA. The DNA of the CDR3 is TGCAGCGTTGTTAGCGGGGCACGCAACAATGAGCAGTTCTTC. Encoded protein: CSVVSGARNNEQFF.

This clone was found once. The chain recombines TRBV7-9 with TRBJ1-1; no clear D gene. Germline CDR1 and CDR2: SEHNR and FQNEAQ (reference sequence). This CDR3 contains 12 residues. Trimming took 6 bases from V and 5 from J, leaving 10 bases between them. CDR3 region: CASSQRVTEAFF. CDR3 in DNA: TGTGCCAGCAGTCAAAGGGTTACTGAAGCTTTCTTT.